The clone carrying this T cell receptor beta chain was recorded only once. Trimming took 5 bases from V and 4 from J, leaving 20 bases between them. Looked up from germline, CDR1 is SGHTA and CDR2 is FQGNSA. This CDR3 is 16 amino acids long. This sample stems from a study of blood T cell repertoires in COVID-19. On the study more broadly: Sites in the United States, Italy and Spain provided acute and convalescent COVID-19 samples. From T cells, B-cell-depleted T cells, or PBMCs came the material, which was cDNA or gDNA.

As originally analysed: Reference gene primer amplification in the assay estimated nucleated cell counts. Clones were read by immunoSEQ multiplex PCR, and TCRdb kept only the in-frame ones, dropping some. From that table come the V and J calls and clone size; the DNA was used to work out D and trimming. The sample records about 250,000 clones, around 83% being singletons. The clonotype originates from a woman between 40 and 50 years old who had recovered from COVID-19. The chain couples TRBV7-2 to TRBJ1-2, with D possibly TRBD1 on 5 matching bases. The specimen was peripheral blood. The CDR3 DNA follows: TGTGCCAGCAGCGCCGGACGAGGGGTGGGGGGCTATGGCTACACCTTC. Translation: CASSAGRGVGGYGYTF.